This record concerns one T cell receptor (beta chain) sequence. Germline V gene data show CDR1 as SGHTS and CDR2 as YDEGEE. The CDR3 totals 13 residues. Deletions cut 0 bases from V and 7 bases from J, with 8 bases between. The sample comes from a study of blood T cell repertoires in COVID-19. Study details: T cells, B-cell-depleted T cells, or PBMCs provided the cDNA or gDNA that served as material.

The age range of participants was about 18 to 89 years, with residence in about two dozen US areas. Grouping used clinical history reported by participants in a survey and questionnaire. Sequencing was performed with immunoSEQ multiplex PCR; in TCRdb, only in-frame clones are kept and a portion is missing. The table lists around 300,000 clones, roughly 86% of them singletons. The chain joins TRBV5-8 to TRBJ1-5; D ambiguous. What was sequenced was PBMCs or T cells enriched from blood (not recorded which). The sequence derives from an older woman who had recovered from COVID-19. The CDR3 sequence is CASSLGPRQPQHF. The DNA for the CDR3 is TGTGCCAGCAGCTTGGGCCCCAGGCAGCCCCAGCATTTT.